This T cell receptor beta chain was documented in a study of breast tumors, draining lymph nodes, adjacent tissues. TCRdb used MiXCR to reprocess the multiplex PCR reads, holding one entry per CDR3 protein. This sample has approximately 60,000 distinct CDR3 sequences, with less than 60% found just once. This clonotype was detected only once. V gave up 6 bases and J gave up 1 base; unmatched junction bases: 8. The CDR3 sequence is 17 residues long. Germline loops: CDR1 MNHEY, CDR2 SVGAGI. The clonotype was recovered from a female donor with breast cancer. Some clones in this sample may be carry-over from other donors' samples. Input material: breast tumor tissue. This chain joins TRBV6-5 and TRBJ2-5; 13 positions match TRBD2. The CDR3 DNA is TGTGCCAGCAGCTCCGGGACTAGCGGGACTGCCCAAGAGACCCAGTACTTC. It is translated as CASSSGTSGTAQETQYF.